Here is one T cell receptor beta chain with its context. As yet, its antigen is unknown. The data were taken from a study of cytomegalovirus exposure and HLA in healthy donors. Turning to the study itself: HLA-typed donors were the source of around 80 million unique TCRs, which an early data release held.

The study's findings and limits: A classifier reportedly called cytomegalovirus status with high sensitivity and specificity. Most of the TCR beta V segments (in an earlier analysis) were productive either about 87% or about 30% of the time. It was assumed in the presence/absence analyses that sequencing depth was roughly uniform across donors.

Use of 60 Vbeta and 13 Jbeta primers characterized the PCR. The table came from immunoSEQ multiplex PCR; TCRdb's copy has only in-frame clones and leaves some out. The sample shows 150,000 to 200,000 clones, 82% of them seen only once. Source material: PBMCs. The TCR originated in a man between 40 and 49 years old in good health and CMV-seronegative.

The CDR3 loop is CASSLVGAGGQNEQYF. The CDR3 nucleotides read TGTGCCAGCAGTCTGGTTGGGGCGGGGGGGCAAAACGAGCAGTACTTC. The J gene is TRBJ2-7, the V gene TRBV28; 9 bases match TRBD2. CDR1 and CDR2 from the germline V gene are MDHEN and SYDVKM. The V gene end was trimmed by 5 bases and the J gene end by 5 bases; junction bases not matched to a gene: 13. The CDR3 has 16 amino acids.